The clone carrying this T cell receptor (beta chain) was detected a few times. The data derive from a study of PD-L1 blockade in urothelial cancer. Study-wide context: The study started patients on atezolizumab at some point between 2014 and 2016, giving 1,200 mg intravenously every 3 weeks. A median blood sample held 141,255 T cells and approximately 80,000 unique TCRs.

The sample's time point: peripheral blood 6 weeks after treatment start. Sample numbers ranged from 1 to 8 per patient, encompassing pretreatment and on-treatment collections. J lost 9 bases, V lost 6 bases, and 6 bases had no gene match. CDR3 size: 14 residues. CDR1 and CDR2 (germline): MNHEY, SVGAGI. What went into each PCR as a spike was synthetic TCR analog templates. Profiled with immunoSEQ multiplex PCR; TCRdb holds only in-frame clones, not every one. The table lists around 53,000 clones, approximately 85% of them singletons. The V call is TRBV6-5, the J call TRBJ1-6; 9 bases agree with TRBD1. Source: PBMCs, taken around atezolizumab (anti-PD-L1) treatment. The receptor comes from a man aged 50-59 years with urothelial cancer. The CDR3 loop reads CASRSGTGFSPLHF. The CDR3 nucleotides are TGTGCCAGCAGATCCGGGACAGGGTTTTCACCCCTCCACTTT.